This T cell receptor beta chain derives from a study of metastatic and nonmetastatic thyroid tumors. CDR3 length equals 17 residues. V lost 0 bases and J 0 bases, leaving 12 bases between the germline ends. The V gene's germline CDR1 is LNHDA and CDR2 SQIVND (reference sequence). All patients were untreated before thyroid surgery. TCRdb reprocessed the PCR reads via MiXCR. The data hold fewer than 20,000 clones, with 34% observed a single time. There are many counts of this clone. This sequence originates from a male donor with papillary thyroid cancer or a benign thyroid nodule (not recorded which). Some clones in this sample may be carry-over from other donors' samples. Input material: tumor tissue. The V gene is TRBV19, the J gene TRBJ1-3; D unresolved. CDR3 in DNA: TGTGCCAGTAGTATAGAGGTTCCAGAAAGCTCTGGAAACACCATATATTTT. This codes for CASSIEVPESSGNTIYF.